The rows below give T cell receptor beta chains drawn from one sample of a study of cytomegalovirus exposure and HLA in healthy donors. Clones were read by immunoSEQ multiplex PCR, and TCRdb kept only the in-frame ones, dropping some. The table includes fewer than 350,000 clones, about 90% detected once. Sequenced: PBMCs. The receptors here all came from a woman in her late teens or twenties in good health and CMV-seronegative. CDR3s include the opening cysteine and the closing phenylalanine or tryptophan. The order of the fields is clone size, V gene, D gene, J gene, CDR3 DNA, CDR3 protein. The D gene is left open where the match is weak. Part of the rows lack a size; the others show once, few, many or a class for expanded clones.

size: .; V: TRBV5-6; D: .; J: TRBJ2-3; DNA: TGTGCCAGCAGCTTGGGACAAGATACGCAGTATTTT; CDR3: CASSLGQDTQYF
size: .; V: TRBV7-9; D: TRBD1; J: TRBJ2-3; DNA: TGTGCCAGCAGCTTCGCAGGGGGCAAAGATACGCAGTATTTT; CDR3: CASSFAGGKDTQYF
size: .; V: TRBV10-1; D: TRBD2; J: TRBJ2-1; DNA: TGCGCCATCCGACTTTCCGTAGAGCGGGGCAATGAGCAGTTCTTC; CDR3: CAIRLSVERGNEQFF
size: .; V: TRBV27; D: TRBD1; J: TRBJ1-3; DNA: TGTGCCAGCAGTTTATCTTGGGACAGGGGGCGTAAAGCCTCTGGAAACACCATATATTTT; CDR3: CASSLSWDRGRKASGNTIYF
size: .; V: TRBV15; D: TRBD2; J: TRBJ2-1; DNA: TGTGCCACCAGCATGGGACTAGCGTTCGGCAATGAGCAGTTCTTC; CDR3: CATSMGLAFGNEQFF
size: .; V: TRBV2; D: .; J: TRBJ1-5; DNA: TGTGCCAGCACCGTGGGGGGGAATCAGCCCCAGCATTTT; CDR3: CASTVGGNQPQHF
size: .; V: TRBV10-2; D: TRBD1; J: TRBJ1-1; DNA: TGCGCCAGCATCCCTCAACAGGGGCCGACTGAAGCTTTCTTT; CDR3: CASIPQQGPTEAFF
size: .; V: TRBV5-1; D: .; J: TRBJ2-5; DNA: TGCGCCAGCAGCTTCCTAGGACAGTCCCAAGAGACCCAGTACTTC; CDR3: CASSFLGQSQETQYF
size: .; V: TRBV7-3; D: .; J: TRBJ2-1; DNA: TGTGCCAGCAGCTTAGGTTCTAACAATGAGCAGTTCTTC; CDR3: CASSLGSNNEQFF
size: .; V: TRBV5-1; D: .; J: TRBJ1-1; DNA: TGTACACAAGAAGCAGGGCCCTCCCCAATGAACACTGAAGCTTTCTTT; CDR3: CTQEAGPSPMNTEAFF
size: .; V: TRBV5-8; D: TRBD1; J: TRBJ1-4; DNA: TGTGCCAGCAGCCGGGACAGGCAACTCTTTGCAACTAATGAAAAACTGTTTTTT; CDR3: CASSRDRQLFATNEKLFF
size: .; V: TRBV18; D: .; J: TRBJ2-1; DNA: TGTGCCAGCTCACGAGACGGGGGGCTTCAGTTCTTC; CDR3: CASSRDGGLQFF
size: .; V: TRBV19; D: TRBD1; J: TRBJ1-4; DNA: TGTGCCAGTAGTCCGCGGGACAGGGGATGGGCAACTAATGAAAAACTGTTTTTT; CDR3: CASSPRDRGWATNEKLFF
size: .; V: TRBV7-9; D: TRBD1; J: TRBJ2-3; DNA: TGTGCCAGCAGCCCTCCCGGACAGGGTACGCAGTATTTT; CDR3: CASSPPGQGTQYF
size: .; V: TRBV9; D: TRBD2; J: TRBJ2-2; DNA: TGTGCCAGCAGCACGCGGGGGGGCAGGGACACCGGGGAGCTGTTTTTT; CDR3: CASSTRGGRDTGELFF
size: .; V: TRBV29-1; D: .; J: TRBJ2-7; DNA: TGCAGCGTTATGCGTCCGGGACACCCAGCCTACGAGCAGTACTTC; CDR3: CSVMRPGHPAYEQYF
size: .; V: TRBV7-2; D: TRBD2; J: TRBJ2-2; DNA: TGTGCCAGCAGCTTAACAACAGCGGGGGGGGAGCTGTTTTTT; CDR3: CASSLTTAGGELFF
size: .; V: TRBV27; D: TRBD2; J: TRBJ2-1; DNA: TGTGCCAGCAGTCCCGGGAGGGTCCCCAACAATGAGCAGTTCTTC; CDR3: CASSPGRVPNNEQFF
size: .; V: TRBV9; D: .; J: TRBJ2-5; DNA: TGTGCCAGCAGCCCCCAGGGGTGGCAGCAAGAGACCCAGTACTTC; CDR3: CASSPQGWQQETQYF
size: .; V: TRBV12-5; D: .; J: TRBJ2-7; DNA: TGTGCTAGTGGTTTGGTCTTAGGCAGGGCGAACTCCTACGAGCAGTACTTC; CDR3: CASGLVLGRANSYEQYF
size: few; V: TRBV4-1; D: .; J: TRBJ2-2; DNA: TGCGCCAGCACCTTACAGGCCCAGCTACCCACCGGGGAGCTGTTTTTT; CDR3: CASTLQAQLPTGELFF
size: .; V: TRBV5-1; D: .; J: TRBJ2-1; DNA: TGCGCCAGCAGCTTGGGACAAGCTTACAATGAGCAGTTCTTC; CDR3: CASSLGQAYNEQFF
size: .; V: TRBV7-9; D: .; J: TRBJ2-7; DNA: TGTGCCAGCAGCTTAGATAAGCGCCTCACTGGCGAGCAGTACTTC; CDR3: CASSLDKRLTGEQYF
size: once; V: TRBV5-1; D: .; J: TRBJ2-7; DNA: TGCGCCAGCAGCTTGGATCCGGGTACCTACTACGAGCAGTACTTC; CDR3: CASSLDPGTYYEQYF
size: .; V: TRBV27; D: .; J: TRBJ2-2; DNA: TGTGCCAGCAGCCCTCTCGGGGGCGGGGAGCTGTTTTTT; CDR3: CASSPLGGGELFF
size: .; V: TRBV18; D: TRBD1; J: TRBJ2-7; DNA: TGTGCCAGCTCACCCTCGACAGGGACCTACGAGCAGTACTTC; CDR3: CASSPSTGTYEQYF
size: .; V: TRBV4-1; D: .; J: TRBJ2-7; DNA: TGCGCCAGCAGCCAAGATAGCGGAGTTGCCTACGAGCAGTACTTC; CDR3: CASSQDSGVAYEQYF
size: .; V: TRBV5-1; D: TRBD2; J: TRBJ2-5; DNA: TGCGCCAGCAGCTTGTCGACTAGCGGGGGTGAGACCCAGTACTTC; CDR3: CASSLSTSGGETQYF
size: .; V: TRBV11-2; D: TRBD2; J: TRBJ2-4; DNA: TGTGCCAGCAGCTTAGTCTCTGGGGAGGGAAACATTCAGTACTTC; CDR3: CASSLVSGEGNIQYF
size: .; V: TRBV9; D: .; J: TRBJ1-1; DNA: TGTGCCAGCAGCGGGGCCCAAGGGGCTGAAGCTTTCTTT; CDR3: CASSGAQGAEAFF
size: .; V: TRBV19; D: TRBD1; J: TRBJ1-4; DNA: TGTGCCAGTAGTATAAGGGGACAGGGGGATGAAAAACTGTTTTTT; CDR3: CASSIRGQGDEKLFF
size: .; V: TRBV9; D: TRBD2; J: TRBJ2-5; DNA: TGTGCCAGCAGCGTTGGACTAGCGGGGGAAGAGACCCAGTACTTC; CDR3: CASSVGLAGEETQYF
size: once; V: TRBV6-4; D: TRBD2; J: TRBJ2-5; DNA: TGTGCCAGCAGAATCGGGACTAGCGGGGAGAGTCAAGAGACCCAGTACTTC; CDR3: CASRIGTSGESQETQYF
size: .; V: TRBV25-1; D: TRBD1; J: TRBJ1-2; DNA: TGTGCCAGCAGTGACCAGGGGGCGGGCGGCTACACCTTC; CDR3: CASSDQGAGGYTF
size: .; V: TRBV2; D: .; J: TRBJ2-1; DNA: TGTGCCAGCAAGTTCGACTCCCTCTACAATGAGCAGTTCTTC; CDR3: CASKFDSLYNEQFF
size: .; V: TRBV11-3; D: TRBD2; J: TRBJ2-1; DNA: TGTGCCAGCAGCCCCCGACTAGCGGGGGAGCAGTTCTTC; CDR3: CASSPRLAGEQFF
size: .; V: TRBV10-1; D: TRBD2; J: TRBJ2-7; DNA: TGCGCCAGCAGTGAGCAGGGACTAGCGGGGGGGCCGGCCTACGAGCAGTACTTC; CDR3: CASSEQGLAGGPAYEQYF
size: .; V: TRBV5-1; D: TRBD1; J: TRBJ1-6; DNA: TGCGCCAGCAGCTTCCGACAGGGGCCCTCCTATAATTCACCCCTCCACTTT; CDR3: CASSFRQGPSYNSPLHF
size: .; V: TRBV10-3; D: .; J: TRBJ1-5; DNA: TGTGCCATAAGGGGGGGAGGTCAGCCCCAGCATTTT; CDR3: CAIRGGGQPQHF
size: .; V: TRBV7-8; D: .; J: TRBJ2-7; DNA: TGTGCCAGCAGCTTAGGGCCCCCAGTCAGATCCTACGAGCAGTACTTC; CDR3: CASSLGPPVRSYEQYF